This is a list of T cell receptor beta chains from one sample in a study of cytomegalovirus exposure and HLA in healthy donors. TCRdb's copy holds only in-frame clones and misses some; the assay was immunoSEQ multiplex PCR. The table has under 300,000 clones, about 86% seen once. What was sequenced was PBMCs. These TCRs come from a woman between 18 and 29 years old in good health and CMV-seronegative. CDR3s include the opening cysteine and the closing phenylalanine or tryptophan. D genes are given only for firm matches. Expanded clones get a size class; other rows say once, few or many, or leave the size out.

V gene	J gene	clone size	D gene	CDR3 protein	CDR3 DNA
TRBV13	TRBJ2-1	.	TRBD2	CASSVTTSGSHSYNEQFF	TGTGCCAGCAGCGTAACGACTAGCGGGAGTCACTCCTACAATGAGCAGTTCTTC
TRBV19	TRBJ2-7	.	.	CASSIQWAVDTYEQYF	TGTGCCAGTAGTATCCAATGGGCAGTCGACACCTACGAGCAGTACTTC
TRBV5-1	TRBJ1-2	.	TRBD1	CASSLIIRGHYGYTF	TGCGCCAGCAGCTTGATAATAAGGGGGCACTATGGCTACACCTTC
TRBV27	TRBJ2-3	.	TRBD1	CASSYGTGSTDTQYF	TGTGCCAGCAGTTACGGGACAGGTAGCACAGATACGCAGTATTTT
TRBV5-4	TRBJ2-7	.	.	CASSLKTAREQYF	TGTGCCAGCAGCTTGAAAACAGCTCGGGAGCAGTACTTC
TRBV27	TRBJ1-5	.	TRBD1	CASSPATGKDQPQHF	TGTGCCAGCAGTCCCGCGACAGGGAAGGATCAGCCCCAGCATTTT
TRBV10-1	TRBJ2-1	.	TRBD2	CASSEEASGNNEQFF	TGCGCCAGCAGTGAGGAGGCTAGCGGGAATAATGAGCAGTTCTTC
TRBV5-1	TRBJ2-5	.	TRBD1	CASSLVGQGQETQYF	TGCGCCAGCAGCTTGGTAGGACAGGGGCAAGAGACCCAGTACTTC
TRBV18	TRBJ2-5	once	TRBD2	CASSPLVGTSEETQYF	TGTGCCAGCTCACCGCTCGTCGGGACTAGCGAAGAGACCCAGTACTTC
TRBV2	TRBJ2-5	.	.	CARNNREQETQYF	TGTGCCAGGAACAACAGGGAACAAGAGACCCAGTACTTC
TRBV11-2	TRBJ2-7	.	.	CASALTPRARGIDEQYF	TGTGCCAGCGCCCTCACTCCTAGGGCCAGGGGAATCGACGAGCAGTACTTC
TRBV2	TRBJ1-1	.	.	CASSEAYFRRETVGEAFF	TGTGCCAGCAGTGAAGCGTATTTTAGGCGGGAGACGGTGGGTGAAGCTTTCTTT
TRBV5-1	TRBJ2-2	.	TRBD1	CASSSGQGGTGELFF	TGCGCCAGCAGTTCGGGACAGGGGGGCACCGGGGAGCTGTTTTTT
TRBV7-9	TRBJ2-2	.	.	CASSQNGGSTGELFF	TGTGCCAGCAGCCAAAACGGAGGGTCCACCGGGGAGCTGTTTTTT
TRBV6-5	TRBJ1-1	.	TRBD1	CASTLLGQGGEAFF	TGTGCCAGCACTCTTCTGGGACAGGGCGGTGAAGCTTTCTTT
TRBV2	TRBJ2-7	.	.	CASSDRGYEQYF	TGTGCCAGCAGTGATAGGGGCTACGAGCAGTACTTC
TRBV4-3	TRBJ1-1	.	.	CASSQDRGSSEAFF	TGCGCCAGCAGCCAAGATCGGGGGAGCTCTGAAGCTTTCTTT
TRBV5-6	TRBJ2-5	once	.	CASSLNWRGGETQYF	TGTGCCAGCAGCTTGAATTGGAGGGGGGGAGAGACCCAGTACTTC
TRBV5-1	TRBJ1-2	.	.	CASSSSGDYGYTF	TGCGCCAGCAGCTCGTCAGGGGACTATGGCTACACCTTC
TRBV19	TRBJ2-1	once	.	CASSIMKGYEQFF	TGTGCCAGTAGTATAATGAAGGGGTACGAGCAGTTCTTC
TRBV10-1	TRBJ2-5	few	.	CASSQNGGETQYF	TGCGCCAGCAGCCAAAACGGAGGGGAGACCCAGTACTTC
TRBV5-1	TRBJ2-5	.	.	CASRTGDLGETQYF	TGCGCCAGCAGAACGGGGGATTTAGGGGAGACCCAGTACTTC
TRBV18	TRBJ1-2	.	.	CASSRDVTNYGYTF	TGTGCCAGCTCGCGGGACGTGACTAACTATGGCTACACCTTC
TRBV6-1	TRBJ1-2	.	TRBD1	CASSEAGGRNYGYTF	TGTGCCAGCAGTGAAGCAGGGGGCAGGAACTATGGCTACACCTTC
TRBV10-3	TRBJ1-2	.	.	CAISESYRAYGYTF	TGTGCCATCAGTGAGTCCTACAGGGCCTATGGCTACACCTTC
TRBV25-1	TRBJ1-1	.	.	CASSGYRLGTEAFF	TGTGCCAGCAGTGGCTACAGGCTGGGGACTGAAGCTTTCTTT
TRBV7-3	TRBJ2-2	.	.	CASSRQVTGELFF	TGTGCCAGCAGCCGACAGGTCACCGGGGAGCTGTTTTTT
TRBV6-5	TRBJ1-5	.	TRBD1	CASSRQGRSNQPQHF	TGTGCCAGCAGCCGACAGGGGAGAAGCAATCAGCCCCAGCATTTT
TRBV11-2	TRBJ2-7	.	.	CASSPSVEQYF	TGTGCCAGCAGCCCATCGGTCGAGCAGTACTTC
TRBV19	TRBJ2-3	.	.	CASGGLGTDTQYF	TGTGCCAGTGGGGGGTTGGGCACAGATACGCAGTATTTT
TRBV6-6	TRBJ2-7	.	.	CASSYGGGGTGYEQYF	TGTGCCAGCAGTTACGGGGGGGGCGGGACCGGATACGAGCAGTACTTC
TRBV11-3	TRBJ2-5	.	.	CASSLRGTQYF	TGTGCCAGCAGCTTAAGGGGGACCCAGTACTTC
TRBV4-1	TRBJ1-2	.	TRBD1	CASSLDAGTGDPLYGYTF	TGCGCCAGCAGCCTGGATGCCGGGACAGGGGACCCCCTCTATGGCTACACCTTC
TRBV2	TRBJ1-2	.	.	CASILGGNYGYTF	TGTGCCAGCATTCTCGGCGGCAACTATGGCTACACCTTC
TRBV6-6	TRBJ1-5	.	.	CASRNRRGMDQPQHF	TGTGCCAGCAGAAACCGTAGGGGGATGGATCAGCCCCAGCATTTT
TRBV6-5	TRBJ1-4	.	.	CASSSVRGGGEKLFF	TGTGCCAGCAGTAGCGTAAGGGGAGGGGGTGAAAAACTGTTTTTT
TRBV7-9	TRBJ1-1	.	TRBD1	CASSSPGGWRNTEAFF	TGTGCCAGCAGCTCCCCAGGGGGCTGGAGGAACACTGAAGCTTTCTTT
TRBV9	TRBJ1-6	.	.	CASSPREDSPLHF	TGTGCCAGCAGCCCCCGGGAGGATTCACCCCTCCACTTT
TRBV7-8	TRBJ2-7	.	.	CASSPRDVDSYEQYF	TGTGCCAGCAGTCCGCGGGACGTCGACTCCTACGAGCAGTACTTC
TRBV5-4	TRBJ2-3	.	TRBD2	CASSQKAGEGTDTQYF	TGTGCCAGCAGCCAGAAGGCGGGAGAGGGGACAGATACGCAGTATTTT
TRBV5-6	TRBJ1-3	.	.	CASSPLGGSSGNTIYF	TGTGCCAGCAGCCCCTTGGGCGGGAGCTCTGGAAACACCATATATTTT
TRBV11-2	TRBJ2-1	.	.	CASSLGGKQFF	TGTGCCAGCAGTTTAGGAGGGAAGCAGTTCTTC
TRBV10-3	TRBJ1-5	once	.	CAIRGGEGNQPQHF	TGTGCCATCAGGGGGGGAGAGGGCAATCAGCCCCAGCATTTT
TRBV7-8	TRBJ1-5	few	TRBD1	CASSLADRGYDQPQHF	TGTGCCAGCAGCTTAGCGGACAGGGGGTACGATCAGCCCCAGCATTTT
TRBV28	TRBJ2-7	.	.	CASKPQGISYEQYF	TGTGCCAGCAAGCCTCAGGGAATCTCCTACGAGCAGTACTTC
TRBV29-1	TRBJ1-1	.	TRBD1	CSAGTGEAFF	TGCAGCGCCGGGACAGGCGAAGCTTTCTTT
TRBV11-3	TRBJ2-7	once	.	CASSTADYSSYEQYF	TGTGCCAGCAGCACCGCGGACTACAGCTCCTACGAGCAGTACTTC
TRBV4-3	TRBJ1-4	.	.	CASSQAPDSWSNEKLFF	TGCGCCAGCAGCCAAGCCCCGGACAGTTGGTCTAATGAAAAACTGTTTTTT
TRBV7-8	TRBJ1-2	once	.	CASSLRQSNPYGYTF	TGTGCCAGCAGCTTAAGACAGTCCAACCCCTATGGCTACACCTTC
TRBV27	TRBJ2-7	.	TRBD1	CASSLGAQGVVYEQYF	TGTGCCAGCAGCCTAGGGGCACAGGGGGTAGTATACGAGCAGTACTTC
TRBV7-9	TRBJ2-7	.	TRBD1	CASSLATGLGDEQYF	TGTGCCAGCAGCTTAGCGACAGGGTTAGGCGACGAGCAGTACTTC
TRBV11-2	TRBJ2-7	.	.	CASSPFGAAYEQYF	TGTGCCAGCAGCCCATTTGGGGCAGCCTACGAGCAGTACTTC
TRBV12-5	TRBJ2-5	.	.	CASGLPYQETQYF	TGTGCTAGTGGTTTGCCGTACCAAGAGACCCAGTACTTC
TRBV6-5	TRBJ1-2	.	TRBD1	CASRDRGRGYTF	TGTGCCAGCAGGGACAGGGGGCGCGGCTACACCTTC
TRBV5-4	TRBJ2-1	.	TRBD2	CASSLRWSSGSDEQFF	TGTGCCAGCAGCTTGCGATGGTCTAGCGGGAGTGATGAGCAGTTCTTC